This T cell receptor beta chain is from a study of OX40 agonist ivuxolimab in advanced cancers. Study as a whole: The drug used for patients, ivuxolimab, was an agonistic anti-OX40 (CD134) antibody. Whole-study findings and limits: Expanded peripheral T cells had an undetermined antigen specificity. Partial responders at 0.1-3.0 mg/kg had among the lowest clonal expansion.

Clones were read by immunoSEQ multiplex PCR, and TCRdb kept only the in-frame ones, dropping some. Of approximately 61,000 clones in the sample, about nine tenths were seen once. Comment on this clone: Its antigen is not known. A junction end diverges from the germline sequence, so it may reflect a read error.

Germline V gives CDR1 MNHNS, CDR2 SASEGT. The CDR3 contains 15 residues. This sample comprised CD4+ or CD8+ T cells sorted from blood, obtained in a trial of the OX40 agonist ivuxolimab. V usage is TRBV6-1 and J usage is TRBJ2-7; D might be TRBD2 (5 bases). The TCR originated in an adult with an advanced solid tumor such as melanoma, head and neck, liver or kidney cancer. The CDR3 sequence is CASSEGLPPTYEQYF. The CDR3, as DNA: TGTGCCAGCAGCGAAGGACTCCCCCCTACCTACGAGCAGTACTTC.